Listed here are 10 T cell receptor beta chains from one sample, sequenced in a study of human T cells and chemical hapten exposure. TCRdb used MiXCR to reprocess the RACE reads, holding one entry per CDR3 protein. The sample includes more than 95,000 distinct CDR3 sequences, roughly 12% seen only once; the top ten take roughly 1.3%. Sample time point: patch test 1, 2 weeks after DPC sensitization. Treatment described: therapeutic diphenylcyclopropenone sensitization with weekly scalp DPC. The starting material was whole blood, obtained in connection with sensitization to the hapten diphenylcyclopropenone (DPC). These receptors all come from a woman in her 50s with alopecia areata. Some clones in this sample may be carry-over from other donors' samples.

The chain couples TRBV3-1 to TRBJ2-4, with 9 bases identical to TRBD1. Germline V gene sequence: CDR1 LGHDT, CDR2 YNNKEL (reference sequence). Trimming at V came to 1 base and at J to 0 bases, leaving 4 bases not matched to a gene. There are 17 residues in the CDR3. In DNA, the CDR3 is TGTGCCAGCAGCCAAGCAGGACAGGGGAGAGCCAAAAACATTCAGTACTTC. Translation: CASSQAGQGRAKNIQYF.

The gene calls are TRBV11-2 and TRBJ2-2, with TRBD2 identical over 14 bases. This CDR3 has 17 amino acids. Germline V gene lookup returns CDR1 SGHAT and CDR2 FQNNGV. J lost 5 bases, V lost 6 bases, and 8 bases had no gene match. The CDR3 bases are TGTGCCAGCAGGGGGGGACTAGCGGGAGTAGTAACCGGGGAGCTGTTTTTT. This encodes CASRGGLAGVVTGELFF.

This clonotype was seen a handful of times. The chain joins TRBV11-2 to TRBJ2-3; D not resolved. The germline V gene encodes CDR1 SGHAT and CDR2 FQNNGV. The V end was cut by 5 bases, the J end by 6 bases, with 21 bases between. CDR3 length: 16 residues. The CDR3 coding sequence is TGTGCCAGCAGCATCCCACAGCCACTCCGTCTGGATACGCAGTATTTT. Protein sequence: CASSIPQPLRLDTQYF. Full variable domain (outside the CDR3, taken from reference TRBV11-2 and TRBJ2-3): EAGVAQSPRYKIIEKRQSVAFWCNPISGHATLYWYQQILGQGPKLLIQFQNNGVVDDSQLPKDRFSAERLKGVDSTLKIQPAKLEDSAVYLCASSIPQPLRLDTQYFGPGTRLTVL.

This clonotype was detected ten times or more. The V call is TRBV6-4, the J call TRBJ2-4; D is unresolved. This CDR3 region has 13 residues. Germline values: CDR1 MRHNA, CDR2 SNTAGT. Trimming shortened V by 2 bases and J by 8 bases, and 10 bases separated the two germline ends. As DNA, the CDR3 is TGTGCCAGCAGTGACGAGGTTTCGGACATTCAGTACTTC. Translating gives CASSDEVSDIQYF.

In this sample, this clonotype turned up a few times. The V and J genes are TRBV6-5 and TRBJ2-2; possible D gene TRBD1, 6 bases. This CDR3 is built from 14 residues. V dropped 2 bases and J dropped 5 bases, with 9 bases sitting between them. Germline V gives CDR1 MNHEY, CDR2 SVGAGI. The CDR3 DNA reads TGTGCCAGCAGTTACCCAGGGGCAACCGGGGAGCTGTTTTTT. Translated, it gives CASSYPGATGELFF.

This clonotype was picked up a small number of times. V and J are TRBV18 and TRBJ1-6; 7 positions agree with TRBD1. The germline V gene has CDR1 KGHSH and CDR2 LQKENI. V was clipped by 4 bases and J by 7 bases; unmatched bases: 10. This CDR3 comprises 16 residues. The CDR3 reads CASSLEGRDRNSPLHF. CDR3 coding DNA: TGTGCCAGCTCACTGGAAGGCCGGGACAGAAATTCACCCCTCCACTTT.

The genes are TRBV7-2 and TRBJ2-1; the match to TRBD2 covers 8 bases. The V and J ends lost 3 bases and 5 bases, in that order; junction bases with no gene match: 6. CDR3 length: 15 residues. Germline values: CDR1 SGHTA, CDR2 FQGNSA. The CDR3 region has the DNA TGTGCCAGCAGCTTCCTAATGCGGGGGGACAATGAGCAGTTCTTC. Its protein is CASSFLMRGDNEQFF.

Many counts were recorded for this clonotype. The rearrangement joins TRBV28 to TRBJ2-3, with 12 positions matching TRBD2. The CDR3 runs to 17 residues. Germline V gene lookup returns CDR1 MDHEN and CDR2 SYDVKM. The V gene end was trimmed by 2 bases and the J gene end by 0 bases; junction bases not matched to a gene: 3. The CDR3 DNA is TGTGCCAGCAGTTTACTAGCGGGAGGGCCCAGCACAGATACGCAGTATTTT. Translation: CASSLLAGGPSTDTQYF.

This clonotype has just a few counts. The chain is built from TRBV4-3 and TRBJ1-6; D is unresolved. The CDR3 runs 14 residues. The V gene's germline CDR1 is LGHNA and CDR2 YSLEER. Deletions cut 0 bases from V and 11 bases from J, with 11 bases between. CDR3 sequence: CASSQDPRVTPLHF. Written as DNA, the CDR3 is TGCGCCAGCAGCCAAGATCCCCGCGTCACACCCCTCCACTTT.

This clonotype was counted many times. The chain links TRBV4-3 to TRBJ2-7; TRBD1 matches 7 bases. Germline V CDR1 and CDR2: LGHNA, YSLEER. V was pared by 1 base and J by 4 bases, with 4 bases of the junction left unmatched. CDR3 length equals 14 residues. The CDR3 DNA sequence: TGCGCCAGCAGCCAAGGACAGGGCGTTTACGAGCAGTACTTC. This gives the protein CASSQGQGVYEQYF.